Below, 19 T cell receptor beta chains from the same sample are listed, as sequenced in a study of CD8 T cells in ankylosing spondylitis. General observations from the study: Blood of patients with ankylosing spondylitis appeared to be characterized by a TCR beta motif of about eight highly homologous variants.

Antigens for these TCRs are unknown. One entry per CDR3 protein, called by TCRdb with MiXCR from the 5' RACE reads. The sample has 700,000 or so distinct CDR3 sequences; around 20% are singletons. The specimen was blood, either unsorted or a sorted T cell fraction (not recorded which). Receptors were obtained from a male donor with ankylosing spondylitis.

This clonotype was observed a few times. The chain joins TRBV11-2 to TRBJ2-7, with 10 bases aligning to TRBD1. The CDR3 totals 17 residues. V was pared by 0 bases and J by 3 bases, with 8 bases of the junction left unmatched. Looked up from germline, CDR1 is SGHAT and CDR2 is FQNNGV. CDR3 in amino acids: CASSLDYVGTGDYEQYF. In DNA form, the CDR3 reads TGTGCCAGCAGCTTAGATTACGTCGGGACAGGGGACTACGAGCAGTACTTC.

Here the CDR3 reads CAVGPGGNTEAFF. The CDR3 coding sequence is TGTGCCGTGGGTCCAGGTGGGAACACTGAAGCTTTCTTT. The V gene is TRBV6-1, the J gene TRBJ1-1; D is undetermined. This CDR3 is built from 13 residues. Trimming left V 11 bases short and J 1 base short, with 14 bases between. Germline V gives CDR1 MNHNS, CDR2 SASEGT.

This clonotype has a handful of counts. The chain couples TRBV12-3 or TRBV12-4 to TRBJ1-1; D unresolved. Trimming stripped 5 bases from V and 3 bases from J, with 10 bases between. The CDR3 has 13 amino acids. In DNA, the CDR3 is TGTGCCAGCAGTCCCCCCGCGGACACTGAAGCTTTCTTT. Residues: CASSPPADTEAFF.

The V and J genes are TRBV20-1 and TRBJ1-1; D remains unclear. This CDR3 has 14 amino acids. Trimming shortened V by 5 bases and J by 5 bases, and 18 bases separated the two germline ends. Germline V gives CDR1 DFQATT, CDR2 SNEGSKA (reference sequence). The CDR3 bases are TGCAGTGCTGCTGCTTCTCGGAGTGGGACTGAAGCTTTCTTT. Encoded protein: CSAAASRSGTEAFF.

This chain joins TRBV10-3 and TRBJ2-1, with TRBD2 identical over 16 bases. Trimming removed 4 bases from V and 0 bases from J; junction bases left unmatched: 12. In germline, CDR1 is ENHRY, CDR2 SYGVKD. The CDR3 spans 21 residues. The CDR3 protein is CAISGTGTSGGAGRSYNEQFF. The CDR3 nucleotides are TGTGCCATCAGTGGAACCGGGACTAGCGGGGGGGCCGGCCGCTCCTACAATGAGCAGTTCTTC.

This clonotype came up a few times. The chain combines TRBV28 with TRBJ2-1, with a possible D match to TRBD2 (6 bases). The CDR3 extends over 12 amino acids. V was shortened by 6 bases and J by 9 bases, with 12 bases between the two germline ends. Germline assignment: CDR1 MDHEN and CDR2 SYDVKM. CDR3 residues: CASSPRRGEQFF. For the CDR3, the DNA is TGTGCCAGCAGCCCTAGGAGGGGTGAGCAGTTCTTC.

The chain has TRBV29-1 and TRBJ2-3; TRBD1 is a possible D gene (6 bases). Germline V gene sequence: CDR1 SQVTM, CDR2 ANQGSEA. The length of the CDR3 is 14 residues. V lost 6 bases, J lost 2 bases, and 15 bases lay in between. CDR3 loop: CSVPRGSPTDTQYF. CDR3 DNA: TGCAGCGTCCCCAGGGGATCCCCCACAGATACGCAGTATTTT.

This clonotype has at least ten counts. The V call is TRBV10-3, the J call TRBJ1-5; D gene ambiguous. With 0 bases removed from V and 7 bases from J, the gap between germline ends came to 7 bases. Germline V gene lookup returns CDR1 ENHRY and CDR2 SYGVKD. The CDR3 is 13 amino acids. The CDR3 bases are TGTGCCATCAGTGAGTCGAGAGGGCAGCCCCAGCATTTT. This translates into CAISESRGQPQHF.

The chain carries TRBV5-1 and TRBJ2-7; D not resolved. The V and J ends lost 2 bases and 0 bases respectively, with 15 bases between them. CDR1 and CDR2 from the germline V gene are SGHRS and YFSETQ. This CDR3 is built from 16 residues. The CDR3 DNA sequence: TGCGCCAGCAGCTTTGAACAGATAACCTACTCCTACGAGCAGTACTTC. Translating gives CASSFEQITYSYEQYF.

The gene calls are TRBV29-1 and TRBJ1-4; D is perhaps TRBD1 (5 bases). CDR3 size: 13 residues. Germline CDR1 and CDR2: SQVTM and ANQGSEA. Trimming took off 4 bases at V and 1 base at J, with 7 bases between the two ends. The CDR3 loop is CSVAGGTNEKLFF. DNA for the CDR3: TGCAGCGTTGCGGGGGGAACTAATGAAAAACTGTTTTTT.

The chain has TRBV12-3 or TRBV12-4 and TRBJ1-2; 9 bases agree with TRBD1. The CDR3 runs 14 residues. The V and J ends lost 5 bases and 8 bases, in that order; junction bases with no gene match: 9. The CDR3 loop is CASSPHRGLGGYTF. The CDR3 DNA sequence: TGTGCCAGCAGTCCACACAGGGGGCTGGGAGGCTACACCTTC.

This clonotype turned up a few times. The CDR3 DNA sequence: TGCAGCGTCCCCTCAGGGGCCACTAGCACAGATACGCAGTATTTT. Residues: CSVPSGATSTDTQYF. The chain couples TRBV29-1 to TRBJ2-3, with D possibly TRBD1 on 6 matching bases. The germline CDR1 and CDR2 sequences are SQVTM and ANQGSEA. The CDR3 has 15 residues. V was pared by 6 bases and J by 0 bases, with 16 bases between.

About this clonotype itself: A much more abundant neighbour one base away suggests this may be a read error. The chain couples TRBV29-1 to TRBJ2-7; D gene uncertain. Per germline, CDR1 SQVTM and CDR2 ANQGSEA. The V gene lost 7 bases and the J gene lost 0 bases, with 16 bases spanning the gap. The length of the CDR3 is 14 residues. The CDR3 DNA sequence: TGCAGCGCCTCAGAAAGGGATTTCTCCTACGAGCAGTACTTC. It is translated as CSASERDFSYEQYF.

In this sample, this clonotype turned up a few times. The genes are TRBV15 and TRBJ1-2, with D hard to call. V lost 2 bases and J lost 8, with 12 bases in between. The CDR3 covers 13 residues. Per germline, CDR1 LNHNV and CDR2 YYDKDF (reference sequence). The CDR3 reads CATSRPEALGYTF. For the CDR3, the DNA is TGTGCCACCAGCAGACCCGAAGCGCTGGGCTACACCTTC.

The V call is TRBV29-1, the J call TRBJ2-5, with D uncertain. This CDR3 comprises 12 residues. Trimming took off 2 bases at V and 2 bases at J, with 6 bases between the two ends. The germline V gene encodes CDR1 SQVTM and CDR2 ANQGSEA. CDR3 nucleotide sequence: TGCAGCGTTGAATGGTCGCAAGAGACCCAGTACTTC. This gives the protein CSVEWSQETQYF.

CDR3 coding DNA: TGTGCCACCAGTGGGGACAGTAGCAATCAGCCCCAGCATTTT. Encoded protein: CATSGDSSNQPQHF. This chain connects TRBV24-1 to TRBJ1-5; 7 bases fit TRBD1. Looked up from germline, CDR1 is KGHDR and CDR2 is SFDVKD. The CDR3 length is 14 residues. V trimming: 5 bases; J trimming: 0 bases; junction bases outside the gene matches: 0.

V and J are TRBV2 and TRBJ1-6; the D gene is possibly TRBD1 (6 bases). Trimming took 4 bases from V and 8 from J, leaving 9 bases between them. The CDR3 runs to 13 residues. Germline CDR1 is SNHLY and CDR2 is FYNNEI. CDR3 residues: CASSAHRDSPLHF. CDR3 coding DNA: TGTGCCAGCAGTGCTCACAGGGATTCACCCCTCCACTTT. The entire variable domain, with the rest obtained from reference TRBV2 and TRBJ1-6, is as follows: EPEVTQTPSHQVTQMGQEVILRCVPISNHLYFYWYRQILGQKVEFLVSFYNNEISEKSEIFDDQFSVERPDGSNFTLKIRSTKLEDSAMYFCASSAHRDSPLHFGNGTRLTVT.

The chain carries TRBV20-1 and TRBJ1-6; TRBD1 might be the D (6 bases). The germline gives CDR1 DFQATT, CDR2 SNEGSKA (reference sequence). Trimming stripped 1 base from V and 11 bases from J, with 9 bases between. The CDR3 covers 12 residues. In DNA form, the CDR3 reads TGCAGTGCTAGAGGACAGGCGACACCCCTCCACTTT. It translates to CSARGQATPLHF.

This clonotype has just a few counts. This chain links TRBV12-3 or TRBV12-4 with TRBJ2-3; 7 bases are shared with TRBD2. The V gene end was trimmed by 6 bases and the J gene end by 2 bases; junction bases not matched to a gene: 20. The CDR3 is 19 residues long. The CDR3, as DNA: TGTGCCAGCAGCGGGATGTCGGCAGAGCGGGAAGTTACCACAGATACGCAGTATTTT. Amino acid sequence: CASSGMSAEREVTTDTQYF.